The clone carrying this TCR beta chain was seen more than once but under ten times. Antigen unknown. CDR3 length: 14 amino acids. The V and J ends lost 1 base and 0 bases respectively, with 3 bases between them. Looked up from germline, CDR1 is LNHNV and CDR2 is YYDKDF (reference sequence). Together with a sample-barcoded 5' primer, a J-beta primer mix was included in a second PCR lasting 7 to 11 cycles. Individual samples furnished no less than 2.5 million CDR3-containing paired-end reads apiece. TCRdb reprocessed the 5' RACE reads with MiXCR, giving one entry per CDR3 protein. This sample has about 1,500,000 distinct CDR3 sequences, with roughly 40% found just once. The sample is drawn from a study of blood T cells in healthy people across ages. Study-level findings and limits: Across the age range, TCR beta diversity per million T cells fell in a roughly linear way.

Healthy Russian Caucasian donors spanned ages roughly 6 to 90 years. Every sample had a minimum of 6 million PBMCs isolated. The TCR was taken from a woman aged 18-29 years in good health. The specimen sequenced was blood. The rearrangement joins TRBV15 to TRBJ1-4, with unresolved D. The CDR3 DNA is TGTGCCACCAGCAGAGGTGCAACTAATGAAAAACTGTTTTTT. It is translated as CATSRGATNEKLFF. Using reference TRBV15 and TRBJ1-4 for the parts outside the CDR3, the full variable domain is DAMVIQNPRYQVTQFGKPVTLSCSQTLNHNVMYWYQQKSSQAPKLLFHYYDKDFNNEADTPDNFQSRRPNTSFCFLDIRSPGLGDTAMYLCATSRGATNEKLFFGSGTQLSVL.